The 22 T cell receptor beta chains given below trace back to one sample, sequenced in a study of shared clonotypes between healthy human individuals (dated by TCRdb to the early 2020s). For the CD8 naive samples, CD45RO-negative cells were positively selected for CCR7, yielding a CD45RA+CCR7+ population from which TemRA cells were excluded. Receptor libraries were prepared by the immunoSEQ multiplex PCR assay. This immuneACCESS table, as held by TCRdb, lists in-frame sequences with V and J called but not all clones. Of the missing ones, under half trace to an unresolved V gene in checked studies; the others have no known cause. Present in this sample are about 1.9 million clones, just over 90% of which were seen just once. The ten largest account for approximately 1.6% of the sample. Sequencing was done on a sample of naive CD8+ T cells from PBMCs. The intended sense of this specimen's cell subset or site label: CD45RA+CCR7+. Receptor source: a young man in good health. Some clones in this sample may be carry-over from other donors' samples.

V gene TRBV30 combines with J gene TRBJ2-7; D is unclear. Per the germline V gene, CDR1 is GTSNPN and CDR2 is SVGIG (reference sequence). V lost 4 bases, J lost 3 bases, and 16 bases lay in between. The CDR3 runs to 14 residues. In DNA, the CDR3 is TGTGCCTGGAAAGCGCCAGGAGAATACTACGAGCAGTACTTC. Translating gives CAWKAPGEYYEQYF.

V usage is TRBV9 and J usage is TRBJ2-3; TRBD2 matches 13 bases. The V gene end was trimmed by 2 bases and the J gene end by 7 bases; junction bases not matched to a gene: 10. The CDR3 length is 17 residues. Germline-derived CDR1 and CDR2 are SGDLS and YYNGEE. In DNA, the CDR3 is TGTGCCAGCAGCGTCTCGACTAGCGGGAGGCCACTTCATACGCAGTATTTT. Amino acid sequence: CASSVSTSGRPLHTQYF. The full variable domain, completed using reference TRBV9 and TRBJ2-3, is DSGVTQTPKHLITATGQRVTLRCSPRSGDLSVYWYQQSLDQGLQFLIQYYNGEERAKGNILERFSAQQFPDLHSELNLSSLELGDSALYFCASSVSTSGRPLHTQYFGPGTRLTVL.

CDR3 coding DNA: TGTGCCATCAGAAATACTAGTATCGATGAGCAGTTCTTC. Its protein is CAIRNTSIDEQFF. V and J are TRBV10-3 and TRBJ2-1; D is perhaps TRBD2 (5 bases). V was clipped by 6 bases and J by 8 bases, with 14 bases between them. The CDR3 loop spans 13 amino acids. In germline, CDR1 is ENHRY, CDR2 SYGVKD.

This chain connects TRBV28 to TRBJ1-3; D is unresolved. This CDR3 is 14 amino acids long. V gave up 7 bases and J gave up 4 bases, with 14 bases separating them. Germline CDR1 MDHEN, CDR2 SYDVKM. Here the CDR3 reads CASTPVRWGNTIYF. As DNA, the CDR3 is TGTGCCAGCACTCCTGTCCGGTGGGGAAACACCATATATTTT.

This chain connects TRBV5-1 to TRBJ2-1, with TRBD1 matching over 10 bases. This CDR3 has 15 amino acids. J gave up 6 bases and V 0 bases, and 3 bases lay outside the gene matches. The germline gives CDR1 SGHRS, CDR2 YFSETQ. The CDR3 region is CASSLDGTGANEQFF. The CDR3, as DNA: TGCGCCAGCAGCTTGGATGGGACAGGGGCCAATGAGCAGTTCTTC.

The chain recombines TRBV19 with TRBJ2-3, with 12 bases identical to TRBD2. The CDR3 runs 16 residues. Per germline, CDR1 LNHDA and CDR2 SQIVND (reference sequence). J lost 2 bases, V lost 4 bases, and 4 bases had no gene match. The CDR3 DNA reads TGTGCCAGTAGTACCGGGACTAGCGGGTACACAGATACGCAGTATTTT. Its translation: CASSTGTSGYTDTQYF.

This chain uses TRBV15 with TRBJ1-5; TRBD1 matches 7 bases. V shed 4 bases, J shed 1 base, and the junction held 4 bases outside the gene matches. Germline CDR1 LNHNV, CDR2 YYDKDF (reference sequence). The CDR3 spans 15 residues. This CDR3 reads CATSNDRDSNQPQHF. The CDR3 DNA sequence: TGTGCCACCAGCAACGACAGGGACAGCAATCAGCCCCAGCATTTT. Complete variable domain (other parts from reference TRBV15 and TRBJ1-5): DAMVIQNPRYQVTQFGKPVTLSCSQTLNHNVMYWYQQKSSQAPKLLFHYYDKDFNNEADTPDNFQSRRPNTSFCFLDIRSPGLGDTAMYLCATSNDRDSNQPQHFGDGTRLSIL.

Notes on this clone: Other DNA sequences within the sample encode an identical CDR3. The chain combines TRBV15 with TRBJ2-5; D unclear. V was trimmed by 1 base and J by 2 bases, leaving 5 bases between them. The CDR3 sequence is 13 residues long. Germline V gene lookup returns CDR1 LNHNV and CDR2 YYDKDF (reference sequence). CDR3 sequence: CATSRGLQETQYF. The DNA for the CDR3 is TGTGCCACCAGCAGAGGGTTACAAGAGACCCAGTACTTC.

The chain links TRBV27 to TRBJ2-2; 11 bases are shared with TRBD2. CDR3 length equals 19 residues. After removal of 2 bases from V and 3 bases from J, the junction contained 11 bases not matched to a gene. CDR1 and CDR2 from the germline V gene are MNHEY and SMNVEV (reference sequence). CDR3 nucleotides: TGTGCCAGCAGTTTAAAGGCTAGCGGGAGGATCCGGGACACCGGGGAGCTGTTTTTT. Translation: CASSLKASGRIRDTGELFF.

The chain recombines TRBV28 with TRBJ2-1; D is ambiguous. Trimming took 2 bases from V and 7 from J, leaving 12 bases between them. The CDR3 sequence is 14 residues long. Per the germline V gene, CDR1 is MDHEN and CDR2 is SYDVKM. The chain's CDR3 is CASSLNGPGNEQFF. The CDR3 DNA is TGTGCCAGCAGTTTAAACGGGCCGGGTAATGAGCAGTTCTTC.

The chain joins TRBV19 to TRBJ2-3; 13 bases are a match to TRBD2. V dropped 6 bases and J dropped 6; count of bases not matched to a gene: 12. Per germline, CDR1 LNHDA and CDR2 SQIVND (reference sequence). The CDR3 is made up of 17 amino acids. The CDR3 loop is CASSTRPGLAGMDTQYF. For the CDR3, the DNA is TGTGCCAGTAGCACCCGACCGGGACTAGCGGGAATGGATACGCAGTATTTT.

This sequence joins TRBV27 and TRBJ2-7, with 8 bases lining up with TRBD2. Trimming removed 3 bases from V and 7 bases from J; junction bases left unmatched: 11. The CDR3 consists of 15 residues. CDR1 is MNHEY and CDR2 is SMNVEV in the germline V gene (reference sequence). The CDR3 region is CASSFGLAMKEEQYF. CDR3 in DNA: TGTGCCAGCAGTTTCGGACTAGCCATGAAAGAGGAGCAGTACTTC.

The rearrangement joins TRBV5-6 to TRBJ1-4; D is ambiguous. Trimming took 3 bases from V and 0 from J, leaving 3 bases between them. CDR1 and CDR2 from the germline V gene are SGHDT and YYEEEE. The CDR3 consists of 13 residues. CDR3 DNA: TGTGCCAGCAGCTCCGCAACTAATGAAAAACTGTTTTTT. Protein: CASSSATNEKLFF.

The CDR3 region is CASSKRTGSVYTEAFF. CDR3 bases: TGTGCCAGCAGTAAGCGGACAGGGAGCGTCTACACTGAAGCTTTCTTT. This chain links TRBV27 with TRBJ1-1; 8 positions match TRBD1. Germline V gives CDR1 MNHEY, CDR2 SMNVEV (reference sequence). Losses at the gene ends were 5 bases for V and 3 bases for J; bases not matched to a gene: 11. This CDR3 comprises 16 residues.

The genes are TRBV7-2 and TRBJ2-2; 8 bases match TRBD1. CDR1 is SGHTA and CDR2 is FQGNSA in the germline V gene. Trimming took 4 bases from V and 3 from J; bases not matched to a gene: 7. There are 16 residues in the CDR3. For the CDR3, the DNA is TGTGCCAGCAGCTACGGACAGGGATGGTACACCGGGGAGCTGTTTTTT. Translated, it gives CASSYGQGWYTGELFF.

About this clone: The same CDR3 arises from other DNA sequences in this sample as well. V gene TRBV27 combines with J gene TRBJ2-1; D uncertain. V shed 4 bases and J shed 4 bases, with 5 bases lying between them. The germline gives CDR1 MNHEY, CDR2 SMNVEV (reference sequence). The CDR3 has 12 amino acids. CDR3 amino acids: CASSSTYNEQFF. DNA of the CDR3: TGTGCCAGCAGTTCAACGTACAATGAGCAGTTCTTC.

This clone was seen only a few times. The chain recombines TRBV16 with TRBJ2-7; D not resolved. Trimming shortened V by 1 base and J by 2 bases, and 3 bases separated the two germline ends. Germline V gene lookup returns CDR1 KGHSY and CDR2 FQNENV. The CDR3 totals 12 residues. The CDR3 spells CASSQFPYEQYF. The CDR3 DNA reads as TGTGCCAGCAGCCAATTCCCCTACGAGCAGTACTTC.

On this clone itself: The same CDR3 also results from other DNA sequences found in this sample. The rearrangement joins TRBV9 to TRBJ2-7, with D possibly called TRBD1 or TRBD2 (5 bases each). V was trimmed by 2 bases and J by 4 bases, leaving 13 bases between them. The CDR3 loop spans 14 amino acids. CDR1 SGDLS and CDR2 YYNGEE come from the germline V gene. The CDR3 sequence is CASSVGAGPYEQYF. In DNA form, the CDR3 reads TGTGCCAGCAGCGTTGGGGCGGGCCCGTACGAGCAGTACTTC.

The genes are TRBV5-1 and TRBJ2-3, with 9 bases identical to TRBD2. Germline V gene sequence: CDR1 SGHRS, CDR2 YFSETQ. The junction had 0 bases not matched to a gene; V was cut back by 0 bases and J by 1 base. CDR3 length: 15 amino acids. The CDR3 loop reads CASSLVAGGTDTQYF. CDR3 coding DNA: TGCGCCAGCAGCTTGGTAGCGGGAGGCACAGATACGCAGTATTTT.

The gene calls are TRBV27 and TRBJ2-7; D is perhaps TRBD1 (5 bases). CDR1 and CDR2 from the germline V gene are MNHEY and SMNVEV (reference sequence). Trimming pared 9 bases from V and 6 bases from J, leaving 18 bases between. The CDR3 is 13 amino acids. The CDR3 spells CASNAQGFGEQYF. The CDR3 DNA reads TGTGCCAGTAACGCCCAGGGATTCGGCGAGCAGTACTTC.

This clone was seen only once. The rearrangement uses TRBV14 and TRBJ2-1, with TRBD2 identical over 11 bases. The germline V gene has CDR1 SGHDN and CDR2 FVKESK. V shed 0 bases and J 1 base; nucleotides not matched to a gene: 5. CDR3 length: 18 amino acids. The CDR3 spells CASSQDLLAGVSYNEQFF. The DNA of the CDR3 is TGTGCCAGCAGCCAAGATCTACTAGCGGGAGTGTCCTACAATGAGCAGTTCTTC.

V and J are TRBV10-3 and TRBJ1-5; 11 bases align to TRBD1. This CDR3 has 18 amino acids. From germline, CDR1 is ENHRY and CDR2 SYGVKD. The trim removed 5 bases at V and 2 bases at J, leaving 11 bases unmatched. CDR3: CAISTEDRGRLGNQPQHF. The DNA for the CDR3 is TGTGCCATCAGTACCGAGGACAGGGGGCGCCTAGGCAATCAGCCCCAGCATTTT.